Following are 13 T cell receptor beta chains from one sample sequenced in a study of breast tumors, draining lymph nodes, adjacent tissues. Each CDR3 protein is one row after TCRdb ran MiXCR on the multiplex PCR reads. The table records around 250,000 distinct CDR3 sequences, under 35% of them present only once. Breast cancer patients provided tissue from their axillary draining lymph nodes. Sequencing was done on a sample of axillary lymph node tissue. Every receptor here comes from a female donor with breast cancer. Some clones in this sample may be carry-over from other donors' samples.

This clonotype was counted a single time. The V call is TRBV20-1, the J call TRBJ2-5, with TRBD2 matching 10 bases. V dropped 1 base and J dropped 7; count of bases not matched to a gene: 6. Germline values: CDR1 DFQATT, CDR2 SNEGSKA (reference sequence). The CDR3 extends over 14 amino acids. The CDR3 bases are TGCAGTGCTAGAGCGGGTAGCGGGGGGAGGACCCAGTACTTC. Translated: CSARAGSGGRTQYF.

V is TRBV20-1 and J is TRBJ2-7; D gene unclear. Trimming stripped 6 bases from V and 0 bases from J, with 15 bases between. From germline, CDR1 is DFQATT and CDR2 SNEGSKA (reference sequence). The CDR3 spans 14 residues. DNA for the CDR3: TGCAGTGCCAGCAGCCCTGACGGCTCCTACGAGCAGTACTTC. Encoded protein: CSASSPDGSYEQYF.

This clonotype came up many times. The V and J genes are TRBV19 and TRBJ2-3; D might be TRBD2 (7 bases). Trimming left V 4 bases short and J 5 bases short, with 13 bases between. The CDR3 is 14 residues long. Germline V lookup: CDR1 LNHDA, CDR2 SQIVND (reference sequence). This CDR3 reads CASSTGGGRDTQYF. As DNA, the CDR3 is TGTGCCAGTAGTACGGGCGGGGGCCGAGATACGCAGTATTTT.

Here the CDR3 DNA reads TGTGCCAGCAGCCCCCAGCCCACCGGGACAGGGTACGGCGAGACCCAGTACTTC. Protein: CASSPQPTGTGYGETQYF. This sequence joins TRBV7-3 and TRBJ2-5; 9 bases align to TRBD1. The CDR3 loop spans 18 amino acids. Germline V gene data show CDR1 as SGHTA and CDR2 as FQGTGA. V trimming: 5 bases; J trimming: 5 bases; junction bases outside the gene matches: 18.

As to this clonotype: Likely a read error: the CDR3 ends without its conserved phenylalanine or tryptophan. No DNA is shown, since the ends of the CDR3 on it are uncertain; the CDR3 is the one TCRdb lists. The CDR3: CASSSRAS. The rearrangement joins TRBV2 to TRBJ2-5; TRBD2, the table's D call, lacks a check against the DNA. Germline V gene lookup returns CDR1 SNHLY and CDR2 FYNNEI. The CDR3 spans 8 amino acids, including both terminal residues.

In its sample, this clonotype was seen many times. This chain connects TRBV7-2 to TRBJ2-3; D is unclear. The CDR3 is 16 residues long. The germline V gene has CDR1 SGHTA and CDR2 FQGNSA. V dropped 1 base and J dropped 0 bases, with 11 bases sitting between them. Written as DNA, the CDR3 is TGTGCCAGCAGCTTAGGTGGTTTTCCTAGCACAGATACGCAGTATTTT. Its translation is CASSLGGFPSTDTQYF.

The rearrangement uses TRBV7-3 and TRBJ2-7; 7 nucleotides agree with TRBD1. Unmatched junction bases numbered 8, after V lost 5 bases and J lost 1 base. The CDR3 contains 15 residues. CDR1 and CDR2 from the germline V gene are SGHTA and FQGTGA. CDR3 residues: CASSPRDSLSYEQYF. CDR3 nucleotides: TGTGCCAGCAGCCCCCGGGACAGCCTATCCTACGAGCAGTACTTC. Supplemented by reference TRBV7-3 and TRBJ2-7, the full variable domain reads GAGVSQTPSNKVTEKGKYVELRCDPISGHTALYWYRQSLGQGPEFLIYFQGTGAADDSGLPNDRFFAVRPEGSVSTLKIQRTERGDSAVYLCASSPRDSLSYEQYFGPGTRLTVT.

For this clonotype: The germline gene is not matched at one end of the junction; a read error may be the cause. V gene TRBV6-5 combines with J gene TRBJ1-5; no reliable D call. The CDR3 has 15 residues. Germline V gene sequence: CDR1 MNHEY, CDR2 SVGAGI. In DNA form, the CDR3 reads TGTGCCAGCAGTCACTCGACCACCAGACGTCAGCCCCAGCATTTT. Its protein is CASSHSTTRRQPQHF.

In this sample, this clonotype turned up many times. CDR3 in amino acids: CATSRDMGSPYF. The DNA of the CDR3 is TGTGCCACCAGCAGAGATATGGGGAGCCCGTATTTT. The rearrangement uses TRBV15 and TRBJ2-3, with D possibly TRBD2 on 5 matching bases. V was cut by 0 bases and J by 14 bases, with 12 bases left in between. There are 12 residues in the CDR3. Germline CDR1 LNHNV, CDR2 YYDKDF (reference sequence).

J is TRBJ2-1 and V is TRBV29-1; 11 bases line up with TRBD2. The germline gives CDR1 SQVTM, CDR2 ANQGSEA. J was trimmed by 12 bases and V by 8 bases; bases with no gene match: 15. The CDR3 sequence is 14 residues long. CDR3 sequence: CSTIAGGDTGGQFF. CDR3 DNA: TGCAGCACCATAGCGGGAGGGGATACAGGAGGGCAGTTCTTC.

This clonotype was detected ten times or more. The chain employs TRBV7-8 and TRBJ1-3; TRBD1 might be the D (5 bases). V gave up 5 bases and J gave up 6 bases, with 17 bases separating them. The CDR3 has 15 residues. Per the germline V gene, CDR1 is SGHVS and CDR2 is FQNEAQ. DNA for the CDR3: TGTGCCAGCAGCGCTACTAGGGACGTAACAAACACCATATATTTT. Amino acids: CASSATRDVTNTIYF.

In this sample, this clonotype turned up many times. The chain carries TRBV5-8 and TRBJ2-7; TRBD2 matches 8 bases. Trimming took 4 bases from V and 0 from J; bases not matched to a gene: 6. The CDR3 has 15 amino acids. From germline, CDR1 is SGHTS and CDR2 YDEGEE. The CDR3 is CASSRQRGLSYEQYF. The CDR3 DNA follows: TGTGCCAGCAGCCGACAGCGGGGGCTCTCCTACGAGCAGTACTTC.

This clonotype was seen many times. The chain uses TRBV9 and TRBJ2-2, with 11 bases aligning to TRBD2. V lost 6 bases, J lost 4 bases, and 8 bases stayed unmatched. The CDR3 is 16 residues long. The germline V gene has CDR1 SGDLS and CDR2 YYNGEE. This CDR3 is CASTPGLAGFTGELFF. The CDR3 region has the DNA TGTGCCAGCACCCCAGGACTAGCGGGCTTCACCGGGGAGCTGTTTTTT.